The 14 T cell receptor beta chains presented below share a single source sample, sequenced in a study of blood T cells in healthy people across ages. A second roughly 6 to 11 cycle PCR used barcoded and J-beta primers. TCRdb fed the 5' RACE reads into MiXCR, producing one record per CDR3 protein. The data hold 1.5 million to 2 million distinct CDR3 sequences, with 25% to 30% observed a single time. The source material was blood. Every receptor here comes from a woman in her twenties or thirties in good health.

The rearrangement links TRBV5-1 to TRBJ2-5; TRBD1 agrees at 9 bases. Germline CDR1 SGHRS, CDR2 YFSETQ. The V and J ends lost 5 bases and 4 bases, in that order; junction bases with no gene match: 9. The CDR3 runs to 15 residues. CDR3 residues: CASRPRDRELETQYF. CDR3 bases: TGCGCCAGCAGACCAAGGGACAGGGAATTAGAGACCCAGTACTTC.

The V call is TRBV7-2, the J call TRBJ2-1; a possible D gene is TRBD2 (5 bases). The V gene's germline CDR1 is SGHTA and CDR2 FQGNSA. The CDR3 totals 15 residues. V gave up 1 base and J gave up 4 bases, with 11 bases separating them. The CDR3 protein is CASSLVPAEYNEQFF. For the CDR3, the DNA is TGTGCCAGCAGCTTAGTTCCAGCGGAGTACAATGAGCAGTTCTTC.

This rearrangement joins TRBV24-1 to TRBJ1-2; TRBD1 agrees at 9 bases. The V gene end was trimmed by 8 bases and the J gene end by 7 bases; junction bases not matched to a gene: 7. The CDR3 consists of 13 residues. Looked up from germline, CDR1 is KGHDR and CDR2 is SFDVKD. This CDR3 reads CATKEGQGPGYTF. The CDR3 nucleotides read TGTGCCACCAAGGAGGGACAGGGACCTGGCTACACCTTC.

A few counts support this clonotype. V and J are TRBV20-1 and TRBJ1-5; no clear D. This CDR3 has 12 residues. Germline loops: CDR1 DFQATT, CDR2 SNEGSKA (reference sequence). V lost 0 bases and J 5 bases, leaving 5 bases between the germline ends. CDR3 residues: CSAREGHQPQHF. The CDR3 region has the DNA TGCAGTGCTAGAGAGGGTCATCAGCCCCAGCATTTT.

Comments on this clonotype: This may arise from a read error, as a much more abundant clone is one base away. This chain joins TRBV29-1 and TRBJ2-1, with D hard to call. Germline V CDR1 and CDR2: SQVTM, ANQGSEA. The CDR3 consists of 16 residues. V lost 0 bases and J 0 bases, leaving 12 bases between the germline ends. The CDR3 DNA sequence: TGCAGCGTTGAAGATCAGGAGTTGGGCTCCTACAATGAGCAGTTCTTC. It translates to CSVEDQELGSYNEQFF.

In this sample, this clonotype turned up a few times. This rearrangement joins TRBV11-2 to TRBJ2-7; 8 bases fit TRBD1. The CDR3 is 14 residues long. V dropped 5 bases and J dropped 4; count of bases not matched to a gene: 7. Germline V gives CDR1 SGHAT, CDR2 FQNNGV. The CDR3 spells CASSQDREVYEQYF. The CDR3 region has the DNA TGTGCCAGCAGCCAGGACAGGGAGGTATACGAGCAGTACTTC.

This clonotype was picked up many times. The V call is TRBV29-1, the J call TRBJ2-1; D gene ambiguous. There are 16 residues in the CDR3. The germline CDR1 and CDR2 sequences are SQVTM and ANQGSEA. Trimming left V 5 bases short and J 0 bases short, with 17 bases between. DNA for the CDR3: TGCAGCGTTATCCCGGAACTTCTCAGCTCCTACAATGAGCAGTTCTTC. Amino acid sequence: CSVIPELLSSYNEQFF.

This clonotype was seen only a few times. V gene TRBV18 combines with J gene TRBJ1-5, with 8 bases matching TRBD1. The CDR3 has 15 amino acids. J gave up 3 bases and V 6 bases, and 7 bases lay outside the gene matches. Germline V lookup: CDR1 KGHSH, CDR2 LQKENI. Written as DNA, the CDR3 is TGTGCCAGCTCCCGGGGGACAGGCCTCAATCAGCCCCAGCATTTT. It translates to CASSRGTGLNQPQHF. Full variable domain (rest looked up from reference TRBV18 and TRBJ1-5): NAGVMQNPRHLVRRRGQEARLRCSPMKGHSHVYWYRQLPEEGLKFMVYLQKENIIDESGMPKERFSAEFPKEGPSILRIQQVVRGDSAAYFCASSRGTGLNQPQHFGDGTRLSIL.

This clonotype was recorded once. A clone one base away is much larger, so this may be a read error. J is TRBJ1-4 and V is TRBV20-1; perhaps TRBD1 as D (5 bases). The CDR3 runs 15 residues. Germline assignment: CDR1 DFQATT and CDR2 SNEGSKA (reference sequence). CDR3 protein: CGVDSGIFGNEKLFF. The CDR3, as DNA: TGCGGTGTCGACAGTGGGATCTTCGGTAATGAAAAACTGTTTTTT.

The genes are TRBV27 and TRBJ2-2, with D perhaps assigned TRBD1 or TRBD2 (5 bases each). Germline V lookup: CDR1 MNHEY, CDR2 SMNVEV (reference sequence). The CDR3 has 14 residues. Trimming took off 9 bases at V and 1 base at J, with 12 bases between the two ends. The CDR3 reads CASHQGRNTGELFF. The CDR3 bases are TGTGCCAGTCACCAGGGACGGAACACCGGGGAGCTGTTTTTT.

The rearrangement links TRBV7-2 to TRBJ2-1, with a tentative D call TRBD1 (5 bases). The CDR3 has 13 amino acids. The germline V gene encodes CDR1 SGHTA and CDR2 FQGNSA. V was cut by 2 bases and J by 10 bases, with 12 bases left in between. CDR3 sequence reads: CASSLSRVYEQFF. DNA of the CDR3: TGTGCCAGCAGCTTATCCAGGGTTTACGAGCAGTTCTTC. The full variable domain, its missing parts supplied by reference TRBV7-2 and TRBJ2-1, is GAGVSQSPSNKVTEKGKDVELRCDPISGHTALYWYRQSLGQGLEFLIYFQGNSAPDKSGLPSDRFSAERTGGSVSTLTIQRTQQEDSAVYLCASSLSRVYEQFFGPGTRLTVL.

This clonotype was detected many times. The genes are TRBV12-3 or TRBV12-4 and TRBJ2-7; maybe TRBD1 (5 bases). CDR3 length equals 12 residues. V shed 9 bases and J shed 2 bases, with 11 bases lying between them. The CDR3 loop is CARGQSPYEQYF. For the CDR3, the DNA is TGTGCCAGGGGGCAGTCCCCCTACGAGCAGTACTTC.

This clonotype appeared once. The chain uses TRBV2 and TRBJ2-5, with 9 bases lining up with TRBD2. Germline V gives CDR1 SNHLY, CDR2 FYNNEI. The CDR3 is made up of 15 amino acids. Trimming removed 6 bases from V and 1 base from J; junction bases left unmatched: 6. CDR3 region: CASRESGGSQETQYF. DNA of the CDR3: TGTGCCAGCAGGGAGAGCGGGGGGTCCCAAGAGACCCAGTACTTC.

V is TRBV12-5 and J is TRBJ2-5; tentatively, D is TRBD2 (7 bases). Germline V gene lookup returns CDR1 LGHNT and CDR2 FRNRAP. This CDR3 comprises 15 residues. V lost 4 bases and J lost 4, with 16 bases in between. As DNA, the CDR3 is TGTGCTAGTGGTTCCTCCCGGGGGGCTGGAGAGACCCAGTACTTC. It yields the protein CASGSSRGAGETQYF. The full variable domain, rest sourced from reference TRBV12-5 and TRBJ2-5, is DARVTQTPRHKVTEMGQEVTMRCQPILGHNTVFWYRQTMMQGLELLAYFRNRAPLDDSGMPKDRFSAEMPDATLATLKIQPSEPRDSAVYFCASGSSRGAGETQYFGPGTRLLVL.